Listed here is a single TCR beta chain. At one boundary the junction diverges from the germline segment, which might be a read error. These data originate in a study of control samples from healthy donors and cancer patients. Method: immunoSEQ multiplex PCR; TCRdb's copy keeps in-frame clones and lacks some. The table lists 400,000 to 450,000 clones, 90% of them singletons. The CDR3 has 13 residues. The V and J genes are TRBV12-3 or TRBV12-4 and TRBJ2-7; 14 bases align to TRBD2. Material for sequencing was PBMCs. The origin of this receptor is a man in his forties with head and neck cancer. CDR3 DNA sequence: TGTGCCAGCAGTTTAGGGACTAGCGGGAGGCGAGACTTC. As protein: CASSLGTSGRRDF.